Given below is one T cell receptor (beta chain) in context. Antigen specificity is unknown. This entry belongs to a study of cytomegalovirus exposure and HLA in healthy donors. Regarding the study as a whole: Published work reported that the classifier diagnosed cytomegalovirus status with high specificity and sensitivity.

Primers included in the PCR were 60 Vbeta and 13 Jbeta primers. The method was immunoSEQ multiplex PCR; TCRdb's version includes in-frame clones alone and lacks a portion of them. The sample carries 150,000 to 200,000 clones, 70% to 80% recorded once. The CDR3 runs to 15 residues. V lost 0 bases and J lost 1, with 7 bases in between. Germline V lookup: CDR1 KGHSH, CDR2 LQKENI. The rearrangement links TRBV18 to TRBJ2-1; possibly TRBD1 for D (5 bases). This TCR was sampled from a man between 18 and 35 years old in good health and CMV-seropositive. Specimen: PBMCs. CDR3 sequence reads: CASSPPRVSYNEQFF. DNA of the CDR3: TGTGCCAGCTCACCACCCAGGGTTTCCTACAATGAGCAGTTCTTC.